These 31 T cell receptor beta chains were all obtained from the same sample, sequenced in a study of T cell repertoires in cytomegalovirus infection. TCRdb ran MiXCR on the reads and lists one entry per CDR3 protein. Of approximately 1,000,000 distinct CDR3 sequences in the sample, about a third were seen once. For these TCRs, the target antigens are not known. This specimen was cultured CD8+ T cells from PBMCs, taken from culture after CMV antigen stimulation. The receptors here all came from a human donor in good health (CMV status not recorded). Some clones in this sample may be carry-over from other donors' samples.

V and J are TRBV6-6 and TRBJ1-2, with 9 bases aligning to TRBD1. This CDR3 contains 19 residues. After removal of 0 bases from V and 8 bases from J, the junction contained 19 bases not matched to a gene. Germline loops: CDR1 MNHNY, CDR2 SVGAGI (reference sequence). The CDR3 spells CASSYSPGAQDRGQEGYTF. In DNA form, the CDR3 reads TGTGCCAGCAGTTACTCCCCAGGCGCTCAGGACAGGGGACAAGAGGGCTACACCTTC.

The J gene is TRBJ2-1, the V gene TRBV2, with a tentative D call TRBD1 (5 bases). This CDR3 has 14 amino acids. Looked up from germline, CDR1 is SNHLY and CDR2 is FYNNEI. The V end lost 11 bases, the J end lost 4 bases, and 18 bases lay between the germline ends. CDR3 protein: CAHSRQKNYNEQFF. The CDR3 DNA follows: TGTGCCCACTCCAGACAGAAAAATTACAATGAGCAGTTCTTC. Together with reference TRBV2 and TRBJ2-1, the CDR3 gives the full variable domain: EPEVTQTPSHQVTQMGQEVILRCVPISNHLYFYWYRQILGQKVEFLVSFYNNEISEKSEIFDDQFSVERPDGSNFTLKIRSTKLEDSAMYFCAHSRQKNYNEQFFGPGTRLTVL.

The V gene is TRBV27, the J gene TRBJ1-2; D perhaps matches TRBD1 (6 bases). Germline V gene sequence: CDR1 MNHEY, CDR2 SMNVEV (reference sequence). CDR3 length: 16 residues. The ends were cut back, 0 bases at V and 5 bases at J, with 16 bases in the middle. CDR3 sequence reads: CASSLSFRGGAYGYTF. CDR3 coding DNA: TGTGCCAGCAGTTTATCGTTTAGAGGGGGAGCATATGGCTACACCTTC.

In the case of this clonotype: A much bigger clone sits one base away, suggesting this may be a read error. The chain carries TRBV2 and TRBJ2-3; 8 bases align to TRBD1. Germline lookup yields CDR1 SNHLY and CDR2 FYNNEI. The CDR3 has 14 amino acids. The junction had 8 bases not matched to a gene; V was cut back by 9 bases and J by 3 bases. CDR3 nucleotide sequence: TGTGCCAGAGCAGGGGGCCTTCTTACAGATACGCAGTATTTT. It translates to CARAGGLLTDTQYF.

This chain links TRBV7-4 with TRBJ2-7, with 8 bases fitting TRBD1. V dropped 1 base and J dropped 2; count of bases not matched to a gene: 4. CDR3 length: 15 amino acids. Germline V lookup: CDR1 SGHVT, CDR2 SQSDAQ. CDR3 region: CASSLGTGLTYEQYV. As DNA, the CDR3 is TGTGCCAGCAGCTTAGGGACAGGGCTTACCTACGAGCAGTACGTC.

This clonotype has only a few counts. CDR3 bases: TGTGCCGGGCGGAGGGCTCATGAGGAAAAACTGTTTTTT. It codes for CAGRRAHEEKLFF. The chain joins TRBV6-2 or TRBV6-3 to TRBJ1-4; D is ambiguous. V lost 11 bases and J 8 bases, leaving 18 bases between the germline ends. The CDR3 is 13 residues long. Germline CDR1 is MNHEY and CDR2 is SVGEGT.

This clonotype turned up a few times. J is TRBJ2-5 and V is TRBV10-2, with TRBD1 matching over 7 bases. Germline assignment: CDR1 WSHSY and CDR2 SAAADI. The J segment lost 2 bases and the V segment lost 3 bases, leaving 3 bases of the junction unmatched. CDR3 length equals 14 residues. For the CDR3, the DNA is TGCGCCAGCAGTGATAGGGGACAGCAAGAGACCCAGTACTTC. This encodes CASSDRGQQETQYF.

There are a few counts of this clonotype. V and J are TRBV7-9 and TRBJ2-1, with D perhaps TRBD1 (7 bases). Germline V gene lookup returns CDR1 SEHNR and CDR2 FQNEAQ (reference sequence). V lost 5 bases, J lost 6 bases, and 20 bases lay in between. The CDR3 consists of 16 residues. The CDR3 DNA is TGTGCCAGCAGCAGGCGGGACAGCTCTTGGGGCAATGAGCAGTTCTTC. This codes for CASSRRDSSWGNEQFF.

This clonotype was counted a few times. This rearrangement joins TRBV15 to TRBJ2-3; 12 nucleotides line up with TRBD1. With 8 bases clipped from V and 7 bases from J, the junction kept 10 bases outside the gene matches. This CDR3 is 15 amino acids long. CDR1 LNHNV and CDR2 YYDKDF come from the germline V gene (reference sequence). The CDR3 bases are TGTGCCACCCTACCCGGGACAGGGGGCCTTAATACGCAGTATTTT. Its translation is CATLPGTGGLNTQYF.

The chain employs TRBV15 and TRBJ2-1; unclear D gene. The CDR3 has 13 residues. V lost 5 bases and J 1 base, leaving 6 bases between the germline ends. Germline-derived CDR1 and CDR2 are LNHNV and YYDKDF (reference sequence). The CDR3 here is CATSARSYNEQFF. The CDR3 nucleotides read TGTGCCACCAGCGCTAGGTCCTACAATGAGCAGTTCTTC.

In DNA form, the CDR3 reads TGTGCCAGCAGGATGGACAGTACCTACGAGCAGTACTTC. Its translation: CASRMDSTYEQYF. This rearrangement joins TRBV6-4 to TRBJ2-7; a possible D gene is TRBD1 (6 bases). CDR1 MRHNA and CDR2 SNTAGT come from the germline V gene. The CDR3 sequence is 13 residues long. Between the trimmed V and J ends, which lost 6 bases and 2 bases, there was a span of 11 bases.

This clonotype appeared a few times. The chain couples TRBV7-6 to TRBJ1-1, with D hard to call. V gave up 4 bases and J gave up 8 bases, with 17 bases separating them. This CDR3 is built from 14 residues. Germline assignment: CDR1 SGHVS and CDR2 FNYEAQ. The CDR3 region has the DNA TGTGCCAGCAGCTCCCCGCCCCCGGCGGACGAAGCTTTCTTT. As protein: CASSSPPPADEAFF.

V usage is TRBV24-1 and J usage is TRBJ2-3; TRBD2 agrees at 10 bases. Germline CDR1 and CDR2: KGHDR and SFDVKD. Trimming at V came to 9 bases and at J to 5 bases, leaving 10 bases not matched to a gene. CDR3 size: 15 residues. The CDR3 here is CATAPSGGAVDTQYF. Here the CDR3 DNA reads TGTGCCACCGCCCCCAGCGGGGGGGCCGTAGATACGCAGTATTTT.

Only a few counts were recorded for this clonotype. The chain links TRBV3-1 to TRBJ2-5; 14 bases match TRBD2. The CDR3 runs 17 residues. CDR1 is LGHDT and CDR2 is YNNKEL in the germline V gene (reference sequence). After removal of 0 bases from V and 6 bases from J, the junction contained 6 bases not matched to a gene. In DNA form, the CDR3 reads TGTGCCAGCAGCCAAGATTGGACTAGCGGGGGGATAAAGACCCAGTACTTC. Amino acids: CASSQDWTSGGIKTQYF.

V gene TRBV5-1 combines with J gene TRBJ2-7; D ambiguous. V was pared by 3 bases and J by 3 bases, with 7 bases between. The germline V gene has CDR1 SGHRS and CDR2 YFSETQ. CDR3 size: 12 residues. Here the CDR3 reads CASSSRIYEQYF. The DNA for the CDR3 is TGCGCCAGCAGCTCCCGTATCTACGAGCAGTACTTC.

This clonotype was seen more than once but under ten times. The chain combines TRBV11-2 with TRBJ2-1; D may correspond to TRBD1 or TRBD2 (5 bases each). The CDR3 is 12 residues long. CDR1 and CDR2 (germline): SGHAT, FQNNGV. With 5 bases removed from V and 8 bases from J, the gap between germline ends came to 10 bases. Here the CDR3 reads CASSKRGDEQFF. DNA of the CDR3: TGTGCCAGCAGCAAAAGAGGGGATGAGCAGTTCTTC.

This clonotype has just a few counts. The CDR3 DNA is TGTGCCAGCAGCGGACTCGGCGAGCAGTACTTC. Translation gives CASSGLGEQYF. The V call is TRBV2, the J call TRBJ2-7, with a weak D call TRBD2 (5 bases). CDR1 and CDR2 (germline): SNHLY, FYNNEI. CDR3 length: 11 residues. V was pared by 6 bases and J by 6 bases, with 9 bases between.

This clonotype was picked up a small number of times. The rearrangement uses TRBV5-4 and TRBJ2-7; unclear D gene. V was clipped by 0 bases and J by 0 bases, with 7 bases between them. Germline V gene lookup returns CDR1 SGHNT and CDR2 YYREEE (reference sequence). The CDR3 runs to 14 residues. In nucleotides, the CDR3 is TGTGCCAGCAGCTTGGACCGCGACTCCTACGAGCAGTACGTC. It encodes CASSLDRDSYEQYV.

The chain has TRBV2 and TRBJ2-7; the D gene is possibly TRBD1 (6 bases). Trimming took off 5 bases at V and 7 bases at J, with 15 bases between the two ends. In germline, CDR1 is SNHLY, CDR2 FYNNEI. This CDR3 contains 13 residues. CDR3 amino acids: CASSKRQVEEQYF. Here the CDR3 DNA reads TGTGCCAGCAGTAAAAGACAGGTTGAGGAGCAGTACTTC.

This clonotype was recorded at least ten times. This may arise from a read error, as a much more abundant clone is one base away. This chain links TRBV19 with TRBJ1-1; D unclear. V was trimmed by 9 bases and J by 1 base, leaving 3 bases between them. The CDR3 sequence is 10 residues long. Germline V gene sequence: CDR1 LNHDA, CDR2 SQIVND (reference sequence). CDR3 DNA: TGTGCCAGCAGGAACACTGAAGCTTTCTTT. Protein sequence: CASRNTEAFF.

This clonotype appeared many times. This chain connects TRBV7-9 to TRBJ2-3, with 10 bases lining up with TRBD1. In germline, CDR1 is SEHNR, CDR2 FQNEAQ (reference sequence). This CDR3 is built from 18 residues. Trimming took 5 bases from V and 3 from J; bases not matched to a gene: 14. The CDR3 region is CASSIRDRGGGVTDTQYF. In DNA, the CDR3 is TGTGCCAGCAGCATAAGGGACAGGGGCGGAGGGGTGACAGATACGCAGTATTTT.

This clonotype was found a few times. One junction end does not reproduce the germline sequence, and a read error may be involved. The J gene is TRBJ2-2, the V gene TRBV24-1; 8 nucleotides match TRBD1. Germline V gene data show CDR1 as KGHDR and CDR2 as SFDVKD. This CDR3 has 13 residues. CDR3: CATGQGDTEELFF. The CDR3 nucleotides are TGTGCCACCGGACAGGGAGACACCGAGGAGCTGTTTTTT.

The V and J genes are TRBV7-6 and TRBJ2-2; TRBD2 matches at 9 bases. This CDR3 contains 18 residues. V shed 5 bases and J 5 bases; nucleotides not matched to a gene: 15. CDR1 and CDR2 from the germline V gene are SGHVS and FNYEAQ. The CDR3 protein is CASSLKASGERRTGELFF. CDR3 DNA: TGTGCCAGCAGCCTAAAGGCTAGCGGGGAAAGGAGAACCGGGGAGCTGTTTTTT.

This rearrangement joins TRBV5-1 to TRBJ1-2, with a tentative D call TRBD1 (5 bases). Trimming removed 0 bases at V and 0 bases at J, with 9 bases between. CDR1 SGHRS and CDR2 YFSETQ come from the germline V gene. The CDR3 loop spans 15 amino acids. The CDR3 DNA reads TGCGCCAGCAGCTTGGACAGGTTAGCTAACTATGGCTACACCTTC. Residues: CASSLDRLANYGYTF. Combining the CDR3 with reference TRBV5-1 and TRBJ1-2 gives the whole variable domain KAGVTQTPRYLIKTRGQQVTLSCSPISGHRSVSWYQQTPGQGLQFLFEYFSETQRNKGNFPGRFSGRQFSNSRSEMNVSTLELGDSALYLCASSLDRLANYGYTFGSGTRLTVV.

This clonotype was seen a single time. The chain carries TRBV19 and TRBJ2-7; 8 nucleotides agree with TRBD1. The germline V gene has CDR1 LNHDA and CDR2 SQIVND (reference sequence). Losses at the gene ends were 8 bases for V and 4 bases for J; bases not matched to a gene: 7. The CDR3 consists of 13 residues. The CDR3 DNA is TGTGCCAGTGCCTCGGACAGGGTGTACGAGCAGTACTTC. Residues: CASASDRVYEQYF.

This chain connects TRBV27 to TRBJ2-3; 13 nucleotides agree with TRBD2. The CDR3 consists of 15 residues. The germline gives CDR1 MNHEY, CDR2 SMNVEV (reference sequence). Losses at the gene ends were 7 bases for V and 1 base for J; bases not matched to a gene: 2. The CDR3: CASTGLAGGTDTQYF. The CDR3 coding sequence is TGTGCCAGCACCGGACTAGCGGGGGGCACAGATACGCAGTATTTT.

Only a few counts were recorded for this clonotype. J is TRBJ2-7 and V is TRBV6-1, with D maybe TRBD2 (5 bases). Germline CDR1 MNHNS, CDR2 SASEGT. The V end lost 6 bases, the J end lost 5 bases, and 17 bases lay between the germline ends. The CDR3 runs to 14 residues. The CDR3 coding sequence is TGTGCCAGCAGCGAGAGGAGGTCCCCCCACGAGCAGTACGTC. Residues: CASSERRSPHEQYV.

The chain recombines TRBV6-5 with TRBJ1-1; TRBD1 aligns across 9 bases. The CDR3 is made up of 17 amino acids. The trim removed 4 bases at V and 0 bases at J, leaving 9 bases unmatched. The germline V gene encodes CDR1 MNHEY and CDR2 SVGAGI. The CDR3 protein is CASSWLGQGSVNTEAFF. In nucleotides, the CDR3 is TGTGCCAGCAGTTGGCTGGGACAGGGAAGTGTGAACACTGAAGCTTTCTTT.

This clonotype was found many times. This rearrangement joins TRBV28 to TRBJ2-5, with D maybe TRBD1 (6 bases). The V end lost 4 bases, the J end lost 4 bases, and 16 bases lay between the germline ends. Germline loops: CDR1 MDHEN, CDR2 SYDVKM. The CDR3 has 15 amino acids. The CDR3 DNA reads as TGTGCCAGCAGTTCCAAGGACGAAGGGGGAGAGACCCAGTACTTC. Its protein product is CASSSKDEGGETQYF.

This clonotype was found many times. The chain employs TRBV12-3 or TRBV12-4 and TRBJ2-5, with 15 bases identical to TRBD2. The CDR3 has 17 amino acids. V shed 5 bases and J 4 bases; nucleotides not matched to a gene: 8. The CDR3 DNA reads TGTGCCAGCAGTGCTAACACGGGACTAGCGGGGGGAGAGACCCAGTACTTC. It codes for CASSANTGLAGGETQYF.

This chain connects TRBV7-9 to TRBJ2-1, with 9 positions matching TRBD1. The germline V gene encodes CDR1 SEHNR and CDR2 FQNEAQ (reference sequence). The J segment lost 6 bases and the V segment lost 5 bases, leaving 5 bases of the junction unmatched. The CDR3 contains 14 residues. CDR3 nucleotides: TGTGCCAGCAGCCTCCGGGACAGGGCCAATGAGCAGTTCTTC. Protein product: CASSLRDRANEQFF.